This T cell receptor beta chain came from a study of persistence of HIV-infected CD4 T cells. Sequencing used immunoSEQ version 4 in survey mode. Libraries were prepared by immunoSEQ multiplex PCR; TCRdb keeps only in-frame clonotypes and omits some of them. The table lists about 13,000 clones, less than 70% of them singletons, with around 7% in the top ten. Cells were stimulated with overlapping HIV-1 Gag 15-mer peptides. Responding CD4+ T cells were sorted by upregulation of both CD40 ligand and CD69. The CDR3 length is 18 residues. Germline values: CDR1 SGHNT, CDR2 YENEEA. V trimming: 1 base; J trimming: 0 bases; junction bases outside the gene matches: 5. About this clone itself: The antigen is not known.

The source of this sequence is an adult man with HIV who was CMV-seropositive. The sequences come from CD4+ T cells sorted from PBMCs after roughly 18-hour stimulation, collected from a patient who received antiretroviral therapy. This chain connects TRBV11-3 to TRBJ2-1, with 11 nucleotides matching TRBD2. The CDR3 here is CASSLGLAGGLSYNEQFF. CDR3 DNA sequence: TGTGCCAGCAGCTTAGGGCTAGCGGGAGGCCTCTCCTACAATGAGCAGTTCTTC.